Below are 11 T cell receptor beta chains sequenced from a single sample in a study of blood T cells in healthy people across ages. Alongside a J-beta primer mix, a sample-barcoded 5' primer served in a second PCR lasting roughly 7 to 11 cycles. Each CDR3 protein gets one entry after TCRdb re-called the 5' RACE reads with MiXCR. This table has about 600,000 distinct CDR3 sequences, roughly 48% appearing once. The sample comprised blood. All receptors come from a man older than 75 in good health.

Worth noting for this clonotype: Just one base apart from a much larger clone, this may be a read error. The chain's CDR3 is CASSSEGRAKAQYF. CDR3 in DNA: TGTGCCAGCAGTTCTGAAGGGAGGGCAAAGGCCCAGTACTTC. This chain connects TRBV6-6 to TRBJ2-5, with 7 bases matching TRBD2. V was pared by 4 bases and J by 9 bases, with 11 bases of the junction left unmatched. Germline assignment: CDR1 MNHNY and CDR2 SVGAGI (reference sequence). The length of the CDR3 is 14 residues.

This clonotype was counted many times. The chain combines TRBV4-2 with TRBJ2-7; 7 nucleotides line up with TRBD1. The junction had 10 bases not matched to a gene; V was cut back by 2 bases and J by 3 bases. Germline V CDR1 and CDR2: LGHNA, YNFKEQ. The CDR3 extends over 16 amino acids. The CDR3 DNA sequence: TGTGCCAGCAGCCAATCTCTTTCCGGGACAGTCTACGAGCAGTACTTC. Encoded protein: CASSQSLSGTVYEQYF.

The chain recombines TRBV7-9 with TRBJ1-1, with a tentative D call TRBD1 (5 bases). Trimming pared 5 bases from V and 2 bases from J, leaving 12 bases between. The CDR3 totals 14 residues. The germline CDR1 and CDR2 sequences are SEHNR and FQNEAQ (reference sequence). CDR3 protein: CASSVQAGNTEAFF. Written as DNA, the CDR3 is TGTGCCAGCAGCGTACAGGCGGGCAACACTGAAGCTTTCTTT. The complete variable domain, with remaining parts taken from reference TRBV7-9 and TRBJ1-1, reads DTGVSQNPRHKITKRGQNVTFRCDPISEHNRLYWYRQTLGQGPEFLTYFQNEAQLEKSRLLSDRFSAERPKGSFSTLEIQRTEQGDSAMYLCASSVQAGNTEAFFGQGTRLTVV.

This clonotype was found a few times. It may be a read error: a sequence one base away is much more abundant. The chain carries TRBV6-5 and TRBJ2-1; D is unclear. The J call is uncertain, as TRBJ2-7 better fits the DNA end. The CDR3 runs 16 residues. The germline V gene has CDR1 MNHEY and CDR2 SVGAGI. CDR3 in DNA: TGTGCCAGCAGTTATAGTTTAACCGTCTCCTACAATGAGCAGTACTTC. Its translation: CASSYSLTVSYNEQYF.

The sample holds a few counts of this clonotype. The V call is TRBV6-5, the J call TRBJ2-3, with TRBD2 matching over 10 bases. This CDR3 comprises 14 residues. V shed 6 bases, J shed 8 bases, and the junction held 8 bases outside the gene matches. The germline V gene has CDR1 MNHEY and CDR2 SVGAGI. This chain's CDR3 is CASRPAGGDFTQYF. In DNA, the CDR3 is TGTGCCAGCAGGCCAGCGGGGGGGGATTTTACGCAGTATTTT.

The J gene is TRBJ2-2, the V gene TRBV28, with 10 bases identical to TRBD2. V was pared by 2 bases and J by 4 bases, with 4 bases of the junction left unmatched. The CDR3 length is 16 residues. Germline V gene sequence: CDR1 MDHEN, CDR2 SYDVKM. CDR3: CASSLIWTSGTGELFF. The DNA for the CDR3 is TGTGCCAGCAGTTTAATTTGGACTAGCGGCACCGGGGAGCTGTTTTTT. The whole variable domain, filled in from reference TRBV28 and TRBJ2-2, reads DVKVTQSSRYLVKRTGEKVFLECVQDMDHENMFWYRQDPGLGLRLIYFSYDVKMKEKGDIPEGYSVSREKKERFSLILESASTNQTSMYLCASSLIWTSGTGELFFGEGSRLTVL.

This chain links TRBV20-1 with TRBJ2-1, with D possibly TRBD2 on 7 matching bases. CDR3 length: 14 residues. V was pared by 2 bases and J by 8 bases, with 16 bases between. Germline V gene lookup returns CDR1 DFQATT and CDR2 SNEGSKA (reference sequence). The DNA of the CDR3 is TGCAGTGCTAGAAGTGGGGGGGGCATGGATGAGCAGTTCTTC. Its translation is CSARSGGGMDEQFF.

The chain uses TRBV4-1 and TRBJ2-5, with D maybe TRBD2 (5 bases). Near its end, the DNA agrees better with TRBJ2-7, so the J call may be wrong. Germline-derived CDR1 and CDR2 are MGHRA and YSYEKL. This CDR3 spans 13 amino acids. CDR3 region: CASSQEAGYEQYF. Written as DNA, the CDR3 is TGCGCCAGCAGCCAAGAGGCGGGCTACGAGCAGTACTTC.

The chain uses TRBV5-1 and TRBJ2-7; TRBD1 matches 9 bases. Germline CDR1 SGHRS, CDR2 YFSETQ. This CDR3 comprises 13 residues. The V gene end was trimmed by 4 bases and the J gene end by 6 bases; junction bases not matched to a gene: 5. CDR3 sequence (DNA): TGCGCCAGCAGCAACACAGGGGGCTGCGAGCAGTACTTC. Encoded protein: CASSNTGGCEQYF.

This chain uses TRBV6-6 with TRBJ1-2; a weak D match, TRBD1 (6 bases). Germline V gives CDR1 MNHNY, CDR2 SVGAGI (reference sequence). Trimming removed 6 bases at V and 8 bases at J, with 19 bases between. The length of the CDR3 is 14 residues. CDR3 DNA sequence: TGTGCCAGCAGGGCGACACAGGGCTCCCAGGGCTACACCTTC. It codes for CASRATQGSQGYTF.

V is TRBV6-2 or TRBV6-3 and J is TRBJ2-1, with D perhaps TRBD1 (10 bases). This CDR3 has 17 residues. Trimming took 8 bases from V and 7 from J, leaving 27 bases between them. Per germline, CDR1 MNHEY and CDR2 SVGEGT. The CDR3 loop reads CASRDRGLAGVTNEQFF. In nucleotides, the CDR3 is TGTGCCAGCCGGGACAGGGGTTTAGCGGGAGTCACGAATGAGCAGTTCTTC.